Shown below are 13 T cell receptor beta chains from a single sample sequenced in a study of CD8+ T cells in alopecia areata. The treatment was: oral pan-JAK inhibitor, 5-10 mg twice daily. RNA extraction was followed by reverse transcription into cDNA, which acted as the sequencing template. TCRdb keeps only in-frame clones here, not all; method: immunoSEQ multiplex PCR. The sample holds 180,000 or so clones, 51% seen once. The source material was CD8+ T cells sorted from blood, sampled at roughly week 52, from a patient treated with tofacitinib. The receptors were sampled from a human donor with alopecia areata.

The J gene is TRBJ2-7, the V gene TRBV25-1; 8 bases agree with TRBD1. The CDR3 is 14 amino acids. Losses at the gene ends were 5 bases for V and 3 bases for J; bases not matched to a gene: 6. CDR1 is MGHDK and CDR2 is SYGVNS in the germline V gene. This CDR3 is CASSPRDRSYEQYF. In nucleotides, the CDR3 is TGTGCCAGCAGTCCTAGGGACAGGAGCTACGAGCAGTACTTC.

The chain employs TRBV2 and TRBJ1-4; D remains ambiguous. Germline CDR1 and CDR2: SNHLY and FYNNEI. The CDR3 has 12 residues. Trimming took 6 bases from V and 12 from J, leaving 14 bases between them. The CDR3, as DNA: TGTGCCAGCAGGCCAAAAAAGGAGGAACTGTTTTTT. This codes for CASRPKKEELFF.

The genes are TRBV29-1 and TRBJ2-7; D is tentatively TRBD1 or TRBD2 (5 bases each). There are 11 residues in the CDR3. V shed 7 bases and J shed 5 bases, with 12 bases lying between them. Per the germline V gene, CDR1 is SQVTM and CDR2 is ANQGSEA. CDR3 sequence (DNA): TGCAGCGGGGTAAGGGACCACGAGCAGTACTTC. It encodes CSGVRDHEQYF.

This clone showed up just once. The chain is built from TRBV7-8 and TRBJ1-3; 9 nucleotides line up with TRBD1. Germline CDR1 reads SGHVS; CDR2 reads FQNEAQ. Unmatched junction bases numbered 2, after V lost 5 bases and J lost 3 bases. CDR3 size: 14 residues. The CDR3 loop is CASSHRGLGNTIYF. The CDR3 bases are TGTGCCAGCAGCCACAGGGGGCTTGGAAACACCATATATTTT.

This chain uses TRBV30 with TRBJ1-1; the D is unclear. Trimming removed 4 bases from V and 8 bases from J, with 14 bases in between. The CDR3 runs to 12 residues. Looked up from germline, CDR1 is GTSNPN and CDR2 is SVGIG (reference sequence). The CDR3 region is CAWTGPSGEAFF. The CDR3 DNA reads as TGTGCCTGGACTGGACCCTCGGGGGAAGCTTTCTTT. Using reference TRBV30 and TRBJ1-1 for the parts outside the CDR3, the full variable domain is SQTIHQWPATLVQPVGSPLSLECTVEGTSNPNLYWYRQAAGRGLQLLFYSVGIGQISSEVPQNLSASRPQDRQFILSSKKLLLSDSGFYLCAWTGPSGEAFFGQGTRLTVV.

The chain couples TRBV27 to TRBJ2-7, with D possibly TRBD1 on 6 matching bases. Germline values: CDR1 MNHEY, CDR2 SMNVEV (reference sequence). The CDR3 is 17 residues long. V dropped 6 bases and J dropped 1 base, with 22 bases sitting between them. DNA of the CDR3: TGTGCCAGCAGCCCCCAGTTAGGGGGACGCAAGTCCTACGAGCAGTACTTC. Amino acid sequence: CASSPQLGGRKSYEQYF.

The chain carries TRBV4-1 and TRBJ1-5, with 7 nucleotides matching TRBD1. V lost 1 base and J lost 5; bases outside the gene matches: 2. CDR3 length: 14 amino acids. Germline CDR1 MGHRA, CDR2 YSYEKL. The CDR3 loop reads CASSQGQGDQPQHF. The CDR3 DNA follows: TGCGCCAGCAGCCAAGGACAGGGAGATCAGCCCCAGCATTTT.

The V and J genes are TRBV7-8 and TRBJ2-3; 11 bases match TRBD2. J gave up 0 bases and V 2 bases, and 7 bases lay outside the gene matches. This CDR3 has 18 amino acids. Germline V gene lookup returns CDR1 SGHVS and CDR2 FQNEAQ. The CDR3: CASSLILAGATSTDTQYF. The CDR3 coding sequence is TGTGCCAGCAGCTTAATACTAGCGGGGGCGACTAGCACAGATACGCAGTATTTT.

The chain recombines TRBV23-1 with TRBJ1-5, with TRBD1 matching 7 bases. TRBV23-1 is classed as an ORF, of uncertain function. V shed 3 bases, J shed 0 bases, and the junction held 8 bases outside the gene matches. This CDR3 contains 17 residues. CDR3 sequence: CASSHNSGTDSNQPQHF. CDR3 nucleotide sequence: TGCGCCAGCAGTCACAACTCCGGGACAGATAGCAATCAGCCCCAGCATTTT.

The chain recombines TRBV5-1 with TRBJ1-6; 9 nucleotides line up with TRBD1. After removal of 4 bases from V and 10 bases from J, the junction contained 12 bases not matched to a gene. The CDR3 is 16 amino acids. Germline V lookup: CDR1 SGHRS, CDR2 YFSETQ. The CDR3 spells CASSLTGGAIPSPLHF. CDR3 in DNA: TGCGCCAGCAGCCTTACAGGGGGCGCAATCCCATCACCCCTCCACTTT.

This clone occurred a few times. This rearrangement joins TRBV7-9 to TRBJ2-1; 8 nucleotides agree with TRBD1. The CDR3 covers 15 residues. Germline V gene data show CDR1 as SEHNR and CDR2 as FQNEAQ (reference sequence). The trim removed 4 bases at V and 5 bases at J, leaving 7 bases unmatched. CDR3 region: CASSSDRAENNEQFF. The CDR3 nucleotides read TGTGCCAGCAGCTCGGACAGGGCTGAGAACAATGAGCAGTTCTTC.

The CDR3 region has the DNA TGTGCCAGCAGCGACCGACTAGCGGGGGGCCGTAGCACAGATACGCAGTATTTT. Protein: CASSDRLAGGRSTDTQYF. The gene calls are TRBV11-1 and TRBJ2-3, with 13 bases identical to TRBD2. Germline V gene sequence: CDR1 SGHAT, CDR2 FQDESV (reference sequence). The CDR3 spans 18 residues. J lost 0 bases, V lost 5 bases, and 8 bases had no gene match.

The genes are TRBV4-2 and TRBJ2-1; TRBD2 matches at 7 bases. With 0 bases clipped from V and 3 bases from J, the junction kept 11 bases outside the gene matches. Germline CDR1 LGHNA, CDR2 YNFKEQ. The CDR3 loop spans 18 amino acids. CDR3 bases: TGTGCCAGCAGCCAAGACGCGCCAGGACTAGGAAACTACAATGAGCAGTTCTTC. It yields the protein CASSQDAPGLGNYNEQFF.